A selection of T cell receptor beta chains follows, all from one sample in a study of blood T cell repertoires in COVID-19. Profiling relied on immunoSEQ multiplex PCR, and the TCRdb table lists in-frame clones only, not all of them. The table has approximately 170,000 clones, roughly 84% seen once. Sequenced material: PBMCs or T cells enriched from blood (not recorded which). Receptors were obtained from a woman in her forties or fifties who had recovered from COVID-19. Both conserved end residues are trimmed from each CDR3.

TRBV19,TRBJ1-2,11,ASDRRDRGGYT
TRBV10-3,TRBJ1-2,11,AIWAGGIYGYT
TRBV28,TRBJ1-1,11,ASSLQGAPEAF
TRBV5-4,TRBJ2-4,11,ASSLQGADIQY
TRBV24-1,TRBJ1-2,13,ATSDASGTGQRYT
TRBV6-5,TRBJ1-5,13,ASSQALYSNQPQH
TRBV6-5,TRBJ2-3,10,ASSPEGITQY
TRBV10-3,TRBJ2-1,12,ASSSGSDLSEQF
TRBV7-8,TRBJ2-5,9,ASSPGGTQY
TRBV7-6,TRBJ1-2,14,ASSQRPPGQGNGYT
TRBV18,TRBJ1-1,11,ASSPRGNTEAF
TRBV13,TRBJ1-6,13,ASSLEGRVSSPLH
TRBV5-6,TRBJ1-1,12,ASSWTRENTEAF
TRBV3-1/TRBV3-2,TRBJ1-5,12,ASSQQGAGQPQH